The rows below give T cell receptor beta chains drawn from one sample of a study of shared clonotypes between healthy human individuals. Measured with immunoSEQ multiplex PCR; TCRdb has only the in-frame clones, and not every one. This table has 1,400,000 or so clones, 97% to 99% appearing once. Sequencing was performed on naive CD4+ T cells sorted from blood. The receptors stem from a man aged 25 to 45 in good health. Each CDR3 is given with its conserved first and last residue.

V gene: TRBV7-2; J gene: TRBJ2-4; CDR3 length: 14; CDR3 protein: CASSFDRGPNIQYF
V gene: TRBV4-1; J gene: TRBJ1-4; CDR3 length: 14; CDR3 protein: CASSLQGSNEKLFF
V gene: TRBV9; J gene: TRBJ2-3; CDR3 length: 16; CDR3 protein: CASSRNFGTDTDTQYF
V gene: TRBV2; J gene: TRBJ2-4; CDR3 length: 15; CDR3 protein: CASSERAGLQNIQYF
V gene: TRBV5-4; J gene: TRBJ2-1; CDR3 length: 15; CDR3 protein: CASSERSVLAGEQFF
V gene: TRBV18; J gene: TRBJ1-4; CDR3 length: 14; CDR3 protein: CASSSGQGNEKLFF
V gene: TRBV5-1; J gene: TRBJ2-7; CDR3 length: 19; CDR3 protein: CASSFRGGALAGRVYEQYF
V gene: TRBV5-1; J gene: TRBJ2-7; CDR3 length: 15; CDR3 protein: CASRPGPTHSYEQYF
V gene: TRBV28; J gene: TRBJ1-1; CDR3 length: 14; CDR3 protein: CASSYIASNTEAFF
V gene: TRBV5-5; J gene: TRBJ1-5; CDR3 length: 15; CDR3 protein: CASSPGRGSNQPQHF
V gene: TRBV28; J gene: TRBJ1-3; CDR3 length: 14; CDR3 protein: CASSTTRLGNTIYF
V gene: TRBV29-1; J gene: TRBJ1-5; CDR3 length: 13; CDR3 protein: CSVKTVQSGPQHF
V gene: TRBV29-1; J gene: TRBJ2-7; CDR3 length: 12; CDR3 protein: CSVTRGVGGQYF
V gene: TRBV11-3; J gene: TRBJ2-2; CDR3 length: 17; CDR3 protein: CASSLAGSSGDTGELFF
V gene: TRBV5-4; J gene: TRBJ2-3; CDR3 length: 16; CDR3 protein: CASSLGQGEGSDTQYF
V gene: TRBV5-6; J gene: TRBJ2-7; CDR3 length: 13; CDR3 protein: CASSPWQDYEQYF
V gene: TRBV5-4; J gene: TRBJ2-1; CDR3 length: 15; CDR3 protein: CASSLGLGLYNEQFF
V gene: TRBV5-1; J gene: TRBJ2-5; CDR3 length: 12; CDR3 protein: CASSANQETQYF
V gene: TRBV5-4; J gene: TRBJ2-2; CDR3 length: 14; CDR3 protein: CASSLELNTGELFF
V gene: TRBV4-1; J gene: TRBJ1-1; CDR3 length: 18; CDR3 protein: CASSQPEWRSGADTEAFF
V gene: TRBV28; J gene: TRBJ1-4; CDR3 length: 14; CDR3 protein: CASSGPGQGEKLFF
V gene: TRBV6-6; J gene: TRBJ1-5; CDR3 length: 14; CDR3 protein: CASRTGESNQPQHF
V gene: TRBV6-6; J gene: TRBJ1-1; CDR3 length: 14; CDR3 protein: CASSYTDRGNEAFF
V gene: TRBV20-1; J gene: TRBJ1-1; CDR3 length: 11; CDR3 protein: CSARGEAEAFF
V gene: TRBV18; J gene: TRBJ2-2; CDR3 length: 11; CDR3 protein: CASSPSGELFF
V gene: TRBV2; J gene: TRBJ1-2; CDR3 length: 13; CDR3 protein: CASSGTGNDGYTF
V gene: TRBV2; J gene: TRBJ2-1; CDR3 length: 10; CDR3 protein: CASSDLVRFF
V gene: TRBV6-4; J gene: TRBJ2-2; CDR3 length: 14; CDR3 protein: CASRGTTNTGELFF
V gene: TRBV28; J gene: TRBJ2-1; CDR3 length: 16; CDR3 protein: CASSLATGLAGGPGLF
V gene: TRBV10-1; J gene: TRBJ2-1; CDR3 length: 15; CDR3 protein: CASSESGLVTGEQFF
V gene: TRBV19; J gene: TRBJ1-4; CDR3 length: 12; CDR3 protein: CASNRGSEKLFF
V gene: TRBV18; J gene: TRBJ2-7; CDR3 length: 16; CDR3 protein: CASSPPGLAGGTEQYF
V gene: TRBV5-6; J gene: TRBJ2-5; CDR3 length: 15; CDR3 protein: CASSLGDRPPETQYF
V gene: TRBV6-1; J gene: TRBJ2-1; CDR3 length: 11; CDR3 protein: CASSEFHEQFF
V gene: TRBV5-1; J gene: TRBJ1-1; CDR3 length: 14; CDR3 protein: CASSPDRPNTEAFF
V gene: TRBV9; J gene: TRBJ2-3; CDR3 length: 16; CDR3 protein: CASSVGVGGTTDTQYF
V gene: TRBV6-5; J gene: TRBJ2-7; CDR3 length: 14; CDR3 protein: CASRGAALSGEQYF
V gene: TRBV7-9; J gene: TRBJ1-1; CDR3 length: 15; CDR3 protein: CASRRVDRGFPEAFF
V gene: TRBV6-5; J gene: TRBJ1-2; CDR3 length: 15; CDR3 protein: CASSYLDRSIYGYTF
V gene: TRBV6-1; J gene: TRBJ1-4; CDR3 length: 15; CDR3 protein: CASSEAQRGGEKLFF
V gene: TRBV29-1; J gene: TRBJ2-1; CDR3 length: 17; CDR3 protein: CSVVSTGPILSYNEQFF
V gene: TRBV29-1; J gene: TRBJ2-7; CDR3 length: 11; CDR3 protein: CSVVAGHEQYF
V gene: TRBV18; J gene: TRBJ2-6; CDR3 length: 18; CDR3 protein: CASSHGTGLVFGANVLTF
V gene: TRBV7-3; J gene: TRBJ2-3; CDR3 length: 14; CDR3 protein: CASSLDRSTDTQYF
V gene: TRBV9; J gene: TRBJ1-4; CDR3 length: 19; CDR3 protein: CASSVGRGGGGLRFEKLFF
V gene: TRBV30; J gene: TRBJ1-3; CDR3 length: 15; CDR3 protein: CAWSVEGGHGNTIYF